A selection of T cell receptor beta chains follows, all from one sample in a study of blood T cell repertoires in COVID-19. Libraries were prepared by immunoSEQ multiplex PCR; TCRdb keeps only in-frame clonotypes and omits some of them. The sample lists hundreds of thousands of clones, 75% to 90% occurring once. Sequenced sample: peripheral blood. The receptors here all came from a woman aged 25 to 39 with active or convalescent COVID-19. CDR3s include the opening cysteine and the closing phenylalanine or tryptophan. D genes are given only for firm matches. The size of a clone is reported for some rows only, either as once, few or many, or as a class for expanded clones.

>NA|TRBV29-1|TRBJ1-1|TRBD1
TGCAGCGTTTCGGACAGGTTGAACACTGAAGCTTTCTTT
CSVSDRLNTEAFF
>NA|TRBV7-2|TRBJ2-6|TRBD2
TGTGCCAGCAGCTTAGGACTAGCTATCTCTGGGGCCAACGTCCTGACTTTC
CASSLGLAISGANVLTF
>NA|TRBV21-1|TRBJ1-5|NA
TGTGCCAGCATTTCGGCGGGGGCGCGGCGGGGTAGGCAGCCCCAGCATTTT
CASISAGARRGRQPQHF
>NA|TRBV30|TRBJ2-5|TRBD2
TGTGCCTCTGACGGGACTAGCGGTAACCAAGAGACCCAGTACTTC
CASDGTSGNQETQYF
>NA|TRBV4-1|TRBJ2-6|TRBD2
TGCGCCAGCAGCCCAGACAAATCACTAGCGGGAGCAGCTGGGGCCAACGTCCTGACTTTC
CASSPDKSLAGAAGANVLTF
>NA|TRBV6-6|TRBJ2-7|NA
TGTGCCAGCAGTCGAGACCGGGACAAGAGCTCCTACGAGCAGTACTTC
CASSRDRDKSSYEQYF
>once|TRBV19|TRBJ2-1|TRBD2
TGTGCCAGTAGTATAGCCCTAGCGGGGGGACGCGATCTAGAGCAGTTCTTC
CASSIALAGGRDLEQFF
>few|TRBV4-1|TRBJ1-2|TRBD1
TGCGCCAGCAGCCAAGAAAAACAGGGGGCGGATGGCTACACCTTC
CASSQEKQGADGYTF
>NA|TRBV3-1/TRBV3-2|TRBJ2-1|TRBD2
TGTGCCAGCAGCACGGGACTAGCGTTAAACAATGAGCAGTTCTTC
CASSTGLALNNEQFF
>NA|TRBV19|TRBJ2-1|TRBD2
TGTGCCAGTAGTATAAAAGTCCCGCTAGCGGGGTCCTACAATGAGCAGTTCTTC
CASSIKVPLAGSYNEQFF
>NA|TRBV2|TRBJ1-1|TRBD1
TGTGCCAGCAGTAAAACACCTCCGGGACAGGGGACCACTGAAGCTTTCTTT
CASSKTPPGQGTTEAFF
>NA|TRBV16|TRBJ1-2|NA
TGTGCCAGCAGCCAATTACAGGGTGGCTATGGCTACACCTTC
CASSQLQGGYGYTF
>NA|TRBV7-9|TRBJ2-1|NA
TGTGCCAGCAGCTTAGACAGGCAAACCTCCTACAATGAGCAGTTCTTC
CASSLDRQTSYNEQFF
>NA|TRBV18|TRBJ1-4|TRBD1
TGTGCCAGCTCACCTGTAAGGACAGGGGGCTTTCTTGAAAAACTGTTTTTT
CASSPVRTGGFLEKLFF
>many|TRBV4-2|TRBJ2-2|TRBD1
TGTGCCAGCAGCCAAGGGACAGGGGGCGCCGGGGAGCTGTTTTTT
CASSQGTGGAGELFF
>NA|TRBV4-1|TRBJ2-3|TRBD2
TGCGCCAGCAGTCTTCTAGCGGGGGCCCCCACAGATACGCAGTATTTT
CASSLLAGAPTDTQYF
>NA|TRBV5-4|TRBJ2-5|TRBD1
TGTGCCAGCAGCTTAACCGGACAGGGGCAAGAGACCCAGTACTTC
CASSLTGQGQETQYF
>once|TRBV18|TRBJ2-7|TRBD1
TGTGCCAGCTCACCAGTGACAGGGGAACACGAGCAGTACTTC
CASSPVTGEHEQYF
>NA|TRBV18|TRBJ1-2|NA
TGTGCCAGCTCACCACCCCTCTATGGCTACACCTTC
CASSPPLYGYTF
>NA|TRBV5-6|TRBJ2-5|TRBD1
TGTGCCAGCAGCTTGTTTATCGGCCAGGGGGCTCGGGAGACCCAGTACTTC
CASSLFIGQGARETQYF
>NA|TRBV7-6|TRBJ2-7|TRBD1
TGTGCCAGCAGCCCGCTGGACAGGGAAGGGTTGTACTTC
CASSPLDREGLYF
>NA|TRBV27|TRBJ1-1|NA
TGTGCCAGCAGTTTTTCCACAGGGAACACTGAAGCTTTCTTT
CASSFSTGNTEAFF
>NA|TRBV6-5|TRBJ2-2|NA
TGTGCCAGCAGTTACGGGGCAGGGGGGTCTACCGGGGAGCTGTTTTTT
CASSYGAGGSTGELFF
>NA|TRBV5-1|TRBJ2-1|NA
TGCGCCAGCAGCCCGGGAACTAGTCTGAATGAGCAGTTCTTC
CASSPGTSLNEQFF
>NA|TRBV5-1|TRBJ2-1|TRBD2
TGCGCCAGCAATCCCCATGGACTAGCGGACAATGAGCAGTTCTTC
CASNPHGLADNEQFF
>NA|TRBV4-1|TRBJ2-7|TRBD1
TGCGCCAGCAGCCAGACCTCGACAGGGGCCTACGAGCAGTACTTC
CASSQTSTGAYEQYF
>few|TRBV27|TRBJ1-1|NA
TGTGCCAGCAGTTATCGGACAGCAACTGAAGCTTTCTTT
CASSYRTATEAFF